Detailed here is one T cell receptor (beta chain). The target of this receptor is not known. No base-level quality is on record; no much larger clone is a single base apart. CDR1 and CDR2 (SGHRS, YFSETQ) derive from the germline V gene. The trim is 4 bases for V and 0 bases for J, with a gap of 10 bases between the germline ends. The CDR3 measures 15 amino acids from cysteine to phenylalanine. Only CDR3 DNA remains: 45 bases, in frame from the first base. The cohort comprised some 700 healthy bone marrow donors. All cohort members were sampled while nominally healthy, although unrecorded immune exposures were likely present. The donor tested CMV seropositive and was one of the 289 seropositive cohort members. Each donor provided a peripheral blood sample, and peripheral blood mononuclear cells were used for TCR beta sequencing. The Qiagen DNeasy Blood Extraction Kit was used to extract genomic DNA from the blood cell samples.

The data originate from a study of cytomegalovirus exposure and HLA in healthy donors (dated by TCRdb to about 2017). Context from the whole study: In an earlier analysis of 450 to 750 of the donors, about 270 Gb of sequence data and some 120 million unique TCR beta sequences from about 179 million T cells were reported. About 310 gigabases of sequencing data and approximately 80 million unique TCR sequences were included in an early release covering roughly 700 HLA-typed donors. Of the roughly 400 genotyped donors, roughly 80% fell in the genetic ancestry cluster associated with self-reported Caucasian donors. The aim of the study was to test whether cataloging public T cell receptors could identify signatures of past pathogen exposure. Using immunosequencing, the study profiled T cell repertoires from roughly 650 subjects and related those repertoires to cytomegalovirus serostatus. Along with the roughly 610-subject first cohort, a separate validation cohort of approximately 110 different subjects was used. High-throughput TCR immunosequencing, statistical association of individual TCRs with disease status, and machine learning were combined to predict cytomegalovirus infection status. In a later analysis, previously published TCR beta repertoires from about 670 donors were re-analyzed and high-resolution HLA genotyping was added so that TCR occurrence patterns could be studied. Rather than using new phenotypic data, the later analysis identified candidate immune exposures from TCR beta sequences and from how often those sequences occurred across donors. An earlier analysis of approximately 580 of the donors used high-throughput TCR beta sequencing to judge whether each TCR beta V gene segment behaved as functional or pseudogenic. Donor age, sex, ethnicity and CMV serostatus were collected together with the repertoire data. Genome-wide SNP genotypes for about 55% of the roughly 670 donors were used in a later genetic analysis, which treated that subset as a discovery cohort. All discovery cohort repertoires had been generated on a single sequencing platform. Both class I and class II loci were covered by HLA typing, at four-digit resolution. Typing coverage differed by locus: A, B, C, DRB1 and DQB1 were typed in about 620-640 donors, DQA1 in 522, DPA1 in 606, and DPB1 in roughly 470. Several DR-DQ haplotypes were handled as single units for association and clustering because linkage in the cohort was strong. Across some 400 genotyped donors of the cohort, an average of about 250,000 unique TCR beta nucleotide sequences per donor were sequenced, and roughly 17% of those sequences were non-productive.

Overall study results and their limits: Only TCR beta chains were sequenced in this cohort, and the absence of alpha or paired-chain data limited detectable features. The authors suggested that the approach could potentially be generalized to other disease states and immunological phenotypes. CMV serostatus was the only immune exposure information available for the cohort. The earlier analysis of approximately 560 of the donors excluded approximately 17 rarely observed V segments, including chromosome 9 orphons, because counts were too low. In a later analysis, HLA-associated TCR beta chains showed more clonal expansion and lower generation probabilities than non-associated chains that were equally common. A later analysis found that most CMV-associated TCR beta chains appeared HLA-restricted, with HLA associations seemingly driven largely by CMV exposure. According to a later analysis, TCR association rates differed among HLA loci, with DRB1 alleles showing the most associated TCRs and HLA-C alleles showing the fewest. Some IMGT-functional V segments, including TRBV6-2 and TRBV6-3, could not be distinguished by the 87-base-pair reads and were therefore excluded. Three of the identified cytomegalovirus-associated TCR beta chains were confirmed in vitro to be specific for cytomegalovirus antigens. Strong co-occurrence of HLA alleles, especially DR and DQ, made assigning TCR associations to individual alleles difficult. While some public TCRs were present in many individuals, most TCR sequences turned up only very rarely across donors. Presence/absence analyses assumed roughly uniform sequencing depth across donors, an assumption that may not hold. Because HLA typing was missing for some donors at each locus, association tests included only the typed subset. Correlated functional status among segregating V segments might reflect linkage disequilibrium, but an unknown experimental factor could not be ruled out. The classifier was reported to diagnose cytomegalovirus status with high specificity and sensitivity in both the original cohort and the validation cohort. A further reported finding was that TCR beta sequences accurately predicted the HLA-A and HLA-B alleles for most subjects in the first cohort. A later genetic analysis reported fewer N-insertions in productive TCRs among donors in an Asian-associated ancestry cluster than the roughly 700-donor mean. An association between a missense DCLRE1C variant and V-gene and J-gene trimming of TCR beta chains was found in a later genetic analysis and replicated in an independent cohort. Specific HLA alleles were associated with 15,000 to 20,000 TCR beta sequences at a false discovery rate of 0.05 in a later analysis. A group of highly shared sequence variants was considered likely to be a technical artifact of the sequencing pipeline. According to a later analysis, parvovirus B19, influenza, CMV and Epstein-Barr virus appeared linked to several top co-occurrence clusters. In the study, 150 to 200 TCR beta chains were listed as associated with cytomegalovirus. Broadly in line with IMGT annotations, most TCR beta V segments showed up in productive rearrangements about 87% or about 30% of the time in an earlier analysis of some 590 of the donors.

Library preparation used the immunoSEQ multiplex PCR assay. For the multiplex PCR, a mixture combining 60 forward primers for TCR Vbeta segments and 13 reverse primers for TCR Jbeta segments was used. The CDR3 region of rearranged TCR beta genes was amplified from genomic DNA by a multiplex PCR assay. The Illumina HiSeq System was used to sequence the amplified TCR beta libraries as 87-base-pair reads. Per the source publication's procedure: A later analysis tallied tens of millions of unique TCR beta chains across the 700 or so repertoires, and about 10 million of those chains were shared by two or more donors. A nearest-neighbor algorithm error-corrected the raw reads and collapsed the reads into unique sequences, merging closely related sequences to remove PCR and sequencing errors. CDR3 sequences were aligned to IMGT reference sequences to assign V, D and J gene segments. For a sequence to be retained, at least a six-nucleotide match to both a V gene segment and a J gene segment was required. A rearrangement counted as productive if the CDR3 had no stop codons and remained in frame with V and J, and every other rearrangement counted as non-productive. Following IMGT convention, CDR3 was defined as the stretch from the second conserved V-encoded cysteine to the conserved J-encoded phenylalanine. The earlier analysis of 500 to 750 of the donors excluded any sequence lacking an unambiguous match to a single V gene segment. An earlier analysis of a few hundred of the donors called V segments functional above 56.7% productive rearrangements and segregating when the between-donor standard deviation exceeded 5%. To diagnose cytomegalovirus status from the catalog of TCR beta chain sequences, a statistical classification framework was built. V and J gene assignment, in a later analysis, came from comparing TCR nucleotide sequences with IMGT/GENE-DB human TR gene sequences. A later analysis assigned CDR3 sequences and most-parsimonious VDJ recombination scenarios with the TCRdist pipeline. In a later analysis, every TCR beta chain was defined by the combination of its CDR3 amino acid sequence and its V-gene family, and reads without a unique V-gene family were dropped. A later analysis removed 500 to 600 highly shared, low-generation-probability nucleotide sequences to deal with suspected cross-contamination and a sequencing artifact. For each public chain, a later analysis derived a clonal expansion index from normalized ranks of inferred template counts within each repertoire. In a later analysis, generation probabilities were computed with a VDJ recombination model fitted to out-of-frame rearrangements, and the resulting probabilities were checked against IGoR. Hypergeometric tests were used in a later analysis to score TCR-TCR, TCR-HLA and TCR-CMV co-occurrence, with a repertoire-size bias correction applied to the TCR pairs. In a later analysis, false discovery rates were estimated by permuting HLA or CMV assignments 20 times. In a later analysis, co-occurring TCRs were grouped using DBSCAN, with TCRdist sequence similarity added in when clustering inside HLA-allele-positive subsets. For co-occurrence clustering, repertoires with fewer than 30,000 or more than 120,000 public chains were excluded, along with four or five repertoires with anomalous nucleotide sharing. Sourced from immuneACCESS, this table was stored by TCRdb with only in-frame sequences that have V and J called. A share of the clones is absent; for the studies checked, an unresolved V gene accounts for under half, and the remainder has no known explanation. That table furnishes V, J and clone size, whereas the DNA furnished D and trimming. For this sample there are around 100,000 clones; roughly 80% appear just once. The top ten constitute roughly 4.9% of the sample.

This sequence uses TRBV5-1 and TRBJ1-4, and TRBD1 may be the D gene, going by 5 matching bases. This clonotype was sampled from a female donor in good health and CMV-seropositive. The specimen sequenced was PBMCs. The CDR3 reads as follows: CASSIDSATNEKLFF. Read as DNA, the sequence is TGCGCCAGCAGCATAGACAGCGCAACTAATGAAAAACTGTTTTTT.